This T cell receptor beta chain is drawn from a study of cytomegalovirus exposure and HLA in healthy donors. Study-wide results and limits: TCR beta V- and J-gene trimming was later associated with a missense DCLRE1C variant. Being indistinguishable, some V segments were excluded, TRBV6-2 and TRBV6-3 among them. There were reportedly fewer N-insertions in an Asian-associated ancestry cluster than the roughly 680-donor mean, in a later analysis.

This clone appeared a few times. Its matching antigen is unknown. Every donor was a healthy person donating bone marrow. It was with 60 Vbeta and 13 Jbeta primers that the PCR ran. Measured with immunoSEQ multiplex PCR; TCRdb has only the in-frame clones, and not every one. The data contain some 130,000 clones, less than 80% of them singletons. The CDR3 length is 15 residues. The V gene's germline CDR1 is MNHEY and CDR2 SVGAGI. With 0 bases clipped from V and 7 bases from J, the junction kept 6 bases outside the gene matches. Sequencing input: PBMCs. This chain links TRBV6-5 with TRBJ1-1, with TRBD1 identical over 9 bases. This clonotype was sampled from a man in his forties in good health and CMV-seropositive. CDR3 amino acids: CASSYSAGTGYEAFF. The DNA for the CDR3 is TGTGCCAGCAGTTACTCGGCCGGGACAGGGTATGAAGCTTTCTTT.